These 17 T cell receptor beta chains came from one sample sequenced in a study of T-cell reconstitution after alpha-beta-depleted transplantation in children. Unique molecular identifiers were incorporated into the prepared TCRbeta library. TCRdb recomputed calls from the PCR reads with MiXCR, one row per CDR3 protein. The sample lists about 500,000 distinct CDR3 sequences, around a third seen once, with approximately 2.3% in the top ten. The source was PBMCs from the stem cell graft donor, collected from the stem cell graft. Receptors originate from a human donor who donated a stem cell graft to a child with aplastic anemia.

This clonotype was counted only a few times. This chain's CDR3 is CASSLERSRLETQYF. In DNA, the CDR3 is TGTGCCAGCAGCTTAGAAAGAAGTAGACTTGAGACCCAGTACTTC. The chain recombines TRBV7-2 with TRBJ2-5; unclear D gene. The CDR3 loop spans 15 amino acids. CDR1 SGHTA and CDR2 FQGNSA come from the germline V gene. V lost 1 base and J lost 5, with 14 bases in between.

The chain recombines TRBV7-3 with TRBJ2-3, with D possibly being TRBD1 or TRBD2 (6 bases each). Trimming removed 5 bases from V and 2 bases from J, with 20 bases in between. The CDR3 is made up of 17 amino acids. Germline CDR1 SGHTA, CDR2 FQGTGA. This CDR3 reads CASSRGAGDLITDTQYF. The CDR3 bases are TGTGCCAGCAGCCGCGGGGCAGGGGATTTAATCACAGATACGCAGTATTTT. The full variable domain, with the rest looked up from reference TRBV7-3 and TRBJ2-3, is GAGVSQTPSNKVTEKGKYVELRCDPISGHTALYWYRQSLGQGPEFLIYFQGTGAADDSGLPNDRFFAVRPEGSVSTLKIQRTERGDSAVYLCASSRGAGDLITDTQYFGPGTRLTVL.

The J gene is TRBJ2-1, the V gene TRBV5-1; D unresolved. The CDR3 runs to 16 residues. Trimming removed 3 bases from V and 0 bases from J, with 13 bases in between. In germline, CDR1 is SGHRS, CDR2 YFSETQ. CDR3 region: CASSYGGSLSYNEQFF. CDR3 coding DNA: TGCGCCAGCAGCTATGGCGGAAGCCTCTCCTACAATGAGCAGTTCTTC.

This chain uses TRBV12-3 or TRBV12-4 with TRBJ1-5; 9 bases agree with TRBD1. Trimming cost V 3 bases and J 7 bases; bases outside gene matches: 4. The CDR3 runs 14 residues. The CDR3 coding sequence is TGTGCCAGCAGTTTTCGACAGGGGGGGCAGCCCCAGCATTTT. Translation gives CASSFRQGGQPQHF.

The chain uses TRBV4-2 and TRBJ1-1; D gene ambiguous. Deletions cut 0 bases from V and 4 bases from J, with 15 bases between. The CDR3 sequence is 16 residues long. Germline V gene sequence: CDR1 LGHNA, CDR2 YNFKEQ. The CDR3 region is CASSQDLGGFITEAFF. As DNA, the CDR3 is TGTGCCAGCAGCCAAGATCTAGGCGGTTTTATCACTGAAGCTTTCTTT.

This clonotype was detected only a few times. The chain uses TRBV29-1 and TRBJ1-1; D might be TRBD1 (5 bases). Looked up from germline, CDR1 is SQVTM and CDR2 is ANQGSEA. V dropped 4 bases and J dropped 5 bases, with 11 bases sitting between them. The CDR3 consists of 12 residues. The CDR3 DNA follows: TGCAGCGTTGTGGATTGGGGGACTGAAGCTTTCTTT. This gives the protein CSVVDWGTEAFF.

A few counts support this clonotype. The genes are TRBV5-6 and TRBJ1-1; 8 positions match TRBD1. Unmatched junction bases numbered 8, after V lost 4 bases and J lost 3 bases. Germline CDR1 is SGHDT and CDR2 is YYEEEE. The CDR3 totals 15 residues. The CDR3 coding sequence is TGTGCCAGCAGCGGCTTAGGACAGGGCGACACTGAAGCTTTCTTT. This encodes CASSGLGQGDTEAFF.

The V gene is TRBV5-6, the J gene TRBJ2-2; 10 bases are shared with TRBD2. Germline CDR1 reads SGHDT; CDR2 reads YYEEEE. V dropped 0 bases and J dropped 2; count of bases not matched to a gene: 10. The CDR3 is 19 amino acids. The CDR3: CASSLARGSGRINTGELFF. The DNA of the CDR3 is TGTGCCAGCAGCTTGGCCCGGGGTAGCGGGAGGATTAACACCGGGGAGCTGTTTTTT. Full variable domain (missing parts from reference TRBV5-6 and TRBJ2-2): DAGVTQSPTHLIKTRGQQVTLRCSPKSGHDTVSWYQQALGQGPQFIFQYYEEEERQRGNFPDRFSGHQFPNYSSELNVNALLLGDSALYLCASSLARGSGRINTGELFFGEGSRLTVL.

This clonotype has more than one count but fewer than ten. The chain carries TRBV5-4 and TRBJ2-3, with TRBD2 matching over 13 bases. The CDR3 spans 15 residues. J gave up 7 bases and V 0 bases, and 2 bases lay outside the gene matches. Germline loops: CDR1 SGHNT, CDR2 YYREEE (reference sequence). CDR3 amino acids: CASSLGLAGGNTQYF. In DNA form, the CDR3 reads TGTGCCAGCAGCTTGGGACTAGCGGGAGGAAATACGCAGTATTTT.

In its sample, this clonotype was seen a few times. The genes are TRBV7-2 and TRBJ2-7; TRBD1 is a possible D gene (5 bases). Germline V gene sequence: CDR1 SGHTA, CDR2 FQGNSA. V was pared by 3 bases and J by 2 bases, with 11 bases between. This CDR3 spans 14 amino acids. Here the CDR3 reads CASSFGAGTYEQYV. The DNA for the CDR3 is TGTGCCAGCAGCTTTGGGGCAGGAACCTACGAGCAGTACGTC.

The rearrangement uses TRBV9 and TRBJ1-1; 7 nucleotides align to TRBD1. CDR1 and CDR2 from the germline V gene are SGDLS and YYNGEE. The CDR3 has 14 residues. Trimming at V came to 3 bases and at J to 1 base, leaving 3 bases not matched to a gene. The CDR3 sequence is CASSARTGNTEAFF. The DNA of the CDR3 is TGTGCCAGCAGCGCCCGGACAGGGAACACTGAAGCTTTCTTT.

This clonotype was seen a few times. The rearrangement uses TRBV5-1 and TRBJ1-1, with 9 positions matching TRBD1. The CDR3 sequence is 14 residues long. Looked up from germline, CDR1 is SGHRS and CDR2 is YFSETQ. Trimming took 2 bases from V and 7 from J; bases not matched to a gene: 6. CDR3 in amino acids: CASSFVQGAGEAFF. CDR3 coding DNA: TGCGCCAGCAGCTTCGTACAGGGGGCAGGTGAAGCTTTCTTT.

CDR3 in DNA: TGTGCCAGCAGTTTCGGGGGGCGCGGAGGTTTTGGCAATCAGCCCCAGCATTTT. This sequence encodes CASSFGGRGGFGNQPQHF. The genes are TRBV12-3 or TRBV12-4 and TRBJ1-5, with a possible D match to TRBD1 (6 bases). The CDR3 is 18 residues long. The V end lost 3 bases, the J end lost 2 bases, and 20 bases lay between the germline ends.

This clonotype was seen a handful of times. The chain recombines TRBV5-1 with TRBJ1-2; D uncertain. There are 15 residues in the CDR3. V dropped 0 bases and J dropped 2 bases, with 11 bases sitting between them. Germline loops: CDR1 SGHRS, CDR2 YFSETQ. The CDR3 sequence: CASSLVGNENYGYTF. DNA for the CDR3: TGCGCCAGCAGCTTGGTGGGGAATGAGAACTATGGCTACACCTTC.

This clonotype was detected only a few times. The chain recombines TRBV20-1 with TRBJ2-3; D is uncertain. The germline gives CDR1 DFQATT, CDR2 SNEGSKA (reference sequence). This CDR3 spans 14 amino acids. The V and J ends lost 2 bases and 0 bases respectively, with 9 bases between them. In DNA form, the CDR3 reads TGCAGTGCTAGAATGACTCGGAGCACAGATACGCAGTATTTT. Translated: CSARMTRSTDTQYF.

This clonotype has more than one count but fewer than ten. J is TRBJ2-3 and V is TRBV20-1; 7 bases are shared with TRBD1. This CDR3 has 16 residues. Germline V gives CDR1 DFQATT, CDR2 SNEGSKA (reference sequence). The ends lost 3 bases at V and 4 bases at J; junction bases unmatched: 13. The CDR3 coding sequence is TGCAGTGCTAGCGCCACAGGGGTCGCGCGCCCAGATACGCAGTATTTT. As protein: CSASATGVARPDTQYF.

The sample holds a few counts of this clonotype. The chain couples TRBV28 to TRBJ1-4; D remains unclear. Per the germline V gene, CDR1 is MDHEN and CDR2 is SYDVKM. Trimming removed 3 bases at V and 3 bases at J, with 11 bases between. This CDR3 comprises 15 residues. CDR3 in amino acids: CASSFYRNSNEKLFF. DNA of the CDR3: TGTGCCAGCAGTTTCTACAGAAACTCTAATGAAAAACTGTTTTTT.